This TCR beta chain was observed in a study of T cells in Graves' hyperthyroidism and ophthalmopathy. Researchers amplified the TCR beta CDR3 regions from RNA transcripts. An initial round of RT-PCR targeting the TCR CDR3 relied on the HTBI primer set. From the multiplex PCR reads, TCRdb called clonotypes with MiXCR, one entry per CDR3 protein. The table records about 570,000 distinct CDR3 sequences, around 45% of them present only once. The germline V gene has CDR1 SGDLS and CDR2 YYNGEE. The CDR3 is made up of 16 amino acids. The V end was cut by 0 bases, the J end by 0 bases, with 12 bases between. The sequencing sample was made of peripheral blood or thyroid tissue (not recorded which). The rearrangement links TRBV9 to TRBJ1-1, with a weak D call TRBD1 (5 bases). The TCR was taken from an adult woman with Graves' disease, either hyperthyroidism or ophthalmopathy (not recorded which). The CDR3: CASSVDGGQMNTEAFF. CDR3 DNA: TGTGCCAGCAGCGTAGATGGCGGACAAATGAACACTGAAGCTTTCTTT.